This T cell receptor (beta chain) was recovered during a study of T cell responses to AZD1222 COVID-19 vaccine. Study-wide findings and caveats: No day 14 peak samples; only post-peak repertoires were characterized. CD4 TCRs covered the whole spike, strongest at regions 160-218 and 743-854. In a largely white British group with more females than males, clonal diversity was possibly underestimated.

Here immunoSEQ multiplex PCR was the method, and the copy in TCRdb shows in-frame clones only, minus some. The sample yields some 25,000 clones, roughly 84% seen once. CDR1 and CDR2 from the germline V gene are KGHSH and LQKENI. V dropped 3 bases and J dropped 5; count of bases not matched to a gene: 11. The CDR3 extends over 16 amino acids. Notes on this clone: Its antigen remains unknown.

The sequence was collected from an adult who received the AZD1222 COVID-19 vaccine. The rearrangement links TRBV18 to TRBJ2-3, with 7 bases lining up with TRBD2. The material sequenced was peripheral blood, taken 28 days after the second AZD1222 dose. The CDR3 region is CASSPSRTRVQDTQYF. The CDR3 DNA sequence: TGTGCCAGCTCACCGTCCCGGACTAGGGTACAAGATACGCAGTATTTT.